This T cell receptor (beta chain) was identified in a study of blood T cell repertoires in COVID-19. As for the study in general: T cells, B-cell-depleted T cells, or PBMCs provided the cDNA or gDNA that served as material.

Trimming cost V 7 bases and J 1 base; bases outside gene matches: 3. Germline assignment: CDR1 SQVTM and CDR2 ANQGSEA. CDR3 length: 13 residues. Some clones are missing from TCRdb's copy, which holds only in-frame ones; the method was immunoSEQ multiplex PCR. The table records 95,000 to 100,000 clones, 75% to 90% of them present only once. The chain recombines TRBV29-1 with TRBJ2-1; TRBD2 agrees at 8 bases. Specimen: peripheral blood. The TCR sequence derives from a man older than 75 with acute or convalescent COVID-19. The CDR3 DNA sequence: TGCAGCGGCGGGACTAGTTCCTACAATGAGCAGTTCTTC. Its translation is CSGGTSSYNEQFF.